This TCR beta chain was obtained from a study of low-dose radiotherapy and immunotherapy resistance in tumors. Study-level background: Cyclophosphamide was given intravenously at 200 mg/m2 every two weeks, and each dose came one day before radiation and immunotherapy.

Indicated time point: after trial treatment. Treatment reported: LDRT plus nivolumab, ipilimumab, low-dose cyclophosphamide and aspirin (RACIN trial). This clonotype was picked up many times. J was trimmed by 4 bases and V by 1 base; bases with no gene match: 4. CDR1 and CDR2 from the germline V gene are SGHNT and YYREEE (reference sequence). The CDR3 totals 15 residues. First-strand cDNA used TRAV- and TRBV-specific primers, covering alpha and beta chains. With a constant-region primer and a V-primer adapter, TCRs were subjected to approximately 21 PCR cycles of amplification. One entry per CDR3 protein, called by TCRdb with MiXCR from the reads. Of 85,000 to 95,000 distinct CDR3 sequences in the sample, around 20% were seen once.

Sequences were derived from PBMCs, sampled after low-dose radiotherapy plus immunotherapy. The receptor was isolated from a female donor with ovarian cancer. J is TRBJ2-1 and V is TRBV5-4; TRBD1 matches 8 bases. The CDR3 spells CASSLSGGGYNEQFF. In nucleotides, the CDR3 is TGTGCCAGCAGCTTGTCAGGGGGCGGTTACAATGAGCAGTTCTTC.